This T cell receptor beta chain appears in the sequencing data of a study of blood T cell repertoires in COVID-19 (dated by TCRdb to the early 2020s). General notes on the study: Samples from collaborators originated in the United States, Italy and Spain and spanned both the acute and convalescent phases of COVID-19. The material from the prospective study consisted of cDNA or gDNA derived from T cells, B-cell-depleted T cells, or PBMCs. Subjects who had been exposed to COVID-19, were actively infected with it, or had recovered from it provided the deeply sampled blood TCRbeta repertoires that made up the dataset. The repertoires were made available in a free public database intended to serve as a resource for research on the immune response to SARS-CoV-2. Samples came from the ongoing ImmuneRACE study (first 160 participants) plus 1,254 subjects from 6 global collaborators. Nearly every sample came with metadata listing a de-identified subject ID, COVID-19 status, age in years and sex. Where available, HLA class I and class II types were taken from metadata supplied by the sample provider and were not determined by assay-based typing. On the study overall, not on this receptor specifically: The amount of clinical and demographic metadata varied by source and participant and was provided uncurated.

A word on this clone: Its antigen remains unidentified. Per-base quality was not reported, and no clone a single base away is much larger than it.

TCRbeta CDR3 regions were amplified from genomic DNA using the immunoSEQ Assay, a bias-controlled multiplex PCR. The authors' analysis ran thus. The number of nucleated cells in each sample was estimated from the amplification of reference gene primers within the assay. To quantify the absolute abundance of each unique TCRbeta CDR3 rearrangement, sequence reads were collapsed and filtered. For each sample, productive Simpson clonality was calculated by taking the square root of Simpson's diversity index across productive rearrangements. TCRdb retrieved this table from immuneACCESS and kept in-frame rearrangements only. Not all clones are present; in checked studies, unresolved V genes account for under half, and no reason is known for the remainder. The DNA was the basis for D and trimming; V, J and clone size are from that table. Across this sample there are roughly 93,000 clones, with about 90% seen only once. Of the sample, under 1.2% is held by the ten largest clones.

Collaborating institutions collected whole blood in K2EDTA tubes following their own protocols. For TCRbeta analysis, collaborator samples were shipped as frozen whole blood, as isolated PBMCs, or as DNA extracted from either sample type. CDR1 and CDR2 are drawn from the germline V gene: SNHLY, FYNNEI. The CDR3 starts with the cysteine, ends with the phenylalanine, and has 12 residues. Kept here is only the CDR3 DNA, which spans 36 bases and is read in frame from base 1. From V the trimming removes 7 bases and from J it removes 3 bases, while the gene matches leave 3 bases of the junction unaccounted for.

The chain joins TRBV2 to TRBJ2-7, and 7 junction bases match TRBD2. Specimen: peripheral blood. This TCR was sampled from a human donor in a cohort sampled during active COVID-19. The DNA is as follows: TGTGCCAGCACGGCTAGCGGCTACGAGCAGTACTTC. Translated, this is CASTASGYEQYF.